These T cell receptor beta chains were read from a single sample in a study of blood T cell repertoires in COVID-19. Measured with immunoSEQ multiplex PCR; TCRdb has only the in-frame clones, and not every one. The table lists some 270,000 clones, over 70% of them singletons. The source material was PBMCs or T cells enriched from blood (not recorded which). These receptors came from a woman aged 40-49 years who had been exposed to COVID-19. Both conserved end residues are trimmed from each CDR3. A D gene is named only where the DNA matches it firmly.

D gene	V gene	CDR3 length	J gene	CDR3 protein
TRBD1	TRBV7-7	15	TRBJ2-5	ASSLDVPGTVKETQY
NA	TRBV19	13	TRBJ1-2	ASSRGDGSNYGYT
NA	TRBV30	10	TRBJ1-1	AWSPGGGKAF
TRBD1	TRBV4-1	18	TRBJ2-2	ASSQPLRTGAGRSTGELF
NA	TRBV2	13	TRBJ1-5	ASSLGRDSNQPQH
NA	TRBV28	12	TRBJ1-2	ASSRGGRSYGYT
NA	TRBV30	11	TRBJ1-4	ALNQGTNEKLF
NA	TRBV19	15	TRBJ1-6	ASSIKHPSSYNSPLH
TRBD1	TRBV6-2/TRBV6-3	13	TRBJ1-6	ASSYLGQGGSPLH
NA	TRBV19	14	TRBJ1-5	ASDDRTAYFNQPQH
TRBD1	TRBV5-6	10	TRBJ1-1	ASSLGDRVYF
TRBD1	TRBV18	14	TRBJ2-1	ASSPPGTGTNNEQF
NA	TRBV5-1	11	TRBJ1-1	ASSLAGVTEAF
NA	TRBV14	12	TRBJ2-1	ASSEQIGYNEQF
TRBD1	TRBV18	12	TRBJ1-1	ASSAGGMNTEAF
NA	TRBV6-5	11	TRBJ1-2	ASSQGFNYGYT
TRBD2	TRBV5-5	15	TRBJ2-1	ASSSRINRGGYNEQF
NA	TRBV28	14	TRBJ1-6	ASSLPGQSKNSPLH
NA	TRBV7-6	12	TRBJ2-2	ASSLERSTGELF
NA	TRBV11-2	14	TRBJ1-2	ASSSLRARTGYGYT
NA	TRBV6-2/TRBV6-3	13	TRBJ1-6	ASSYFRRDGSPLH
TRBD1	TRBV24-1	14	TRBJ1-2	ATSDPGTGGNNGYT
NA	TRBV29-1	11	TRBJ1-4	SVKGRVTEKLF
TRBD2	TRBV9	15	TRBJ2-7	ASSPRPGLAGGDEQY
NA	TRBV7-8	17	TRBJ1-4	ASSLAVRYSTSTNEKLF
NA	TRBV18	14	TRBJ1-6	ASSPQTGASNSPLH
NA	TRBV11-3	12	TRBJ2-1	ASSLGQGTYEQF
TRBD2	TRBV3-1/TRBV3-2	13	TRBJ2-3	ASSQETSRTDTQY
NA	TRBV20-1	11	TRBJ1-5	SAIDRGYQPQH
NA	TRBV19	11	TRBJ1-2	ASSIRQNYGYT
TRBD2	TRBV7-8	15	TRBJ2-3	ASSLGLAGGLADTQY
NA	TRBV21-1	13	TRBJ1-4	ASSKVGHDDEKLF
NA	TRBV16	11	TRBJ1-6	ASSGEGTPPLH
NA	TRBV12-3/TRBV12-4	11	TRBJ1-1	ASSLGRHSEAF
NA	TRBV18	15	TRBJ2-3	ASSRRGGGRATDTQY
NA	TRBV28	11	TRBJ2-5	ASSLGAGLTQY
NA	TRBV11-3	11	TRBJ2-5	ASSLVSGETQY
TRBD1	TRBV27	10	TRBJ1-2	ASSLTGFGYT
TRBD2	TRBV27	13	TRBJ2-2	ASAPWGGGTGELF
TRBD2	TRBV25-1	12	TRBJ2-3	ASSASGSTDTQY
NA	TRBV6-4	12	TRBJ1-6	ASSDYHRNSPLH
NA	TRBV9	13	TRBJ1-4	ASSVNSRNDEKLF
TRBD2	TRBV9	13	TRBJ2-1	ASSASGTSGNEQF
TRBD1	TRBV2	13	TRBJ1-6	ASSLRPGGGSPLH
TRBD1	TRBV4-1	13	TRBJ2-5	ASSQKDRGIETQY
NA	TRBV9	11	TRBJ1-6	ASTSGNNSPLH
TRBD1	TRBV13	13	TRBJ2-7	ASSFRDRGHYEQY
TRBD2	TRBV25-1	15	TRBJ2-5	ASSEGGTGVERGTQY
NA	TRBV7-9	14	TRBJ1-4	ASSREMTVRGEKLF
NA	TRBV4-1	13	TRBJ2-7	ASSQNSDASYEQY
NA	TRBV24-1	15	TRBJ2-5	ATSDSTFTGTQETQY
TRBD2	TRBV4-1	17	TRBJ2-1	ASSQDWGGTVSSYNEQF
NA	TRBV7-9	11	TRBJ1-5	ASSLGGDQPQH